The T cell receptor (beta chain) described here comes from a study of blood T cell repertoires in COVID-19. Study details: Material from acute and convalescent COVID-19 was sourced from the United States, Italy and Spain. PBMCs, B-cell-depleted T cells, or T cells provided the cDNA or gDNA that made up the material.

Per the original methods: Reference gene primer amplification in the assay estimated nucleated cell counts. The table came from immunoSEQ multiplex PCR; TCRdb's copy has only in-frame clones and leaves some out. The DNA was the basis for D and trimming; V, J and clone size are from that table. The sample records roughly 160,000 clones, roughly 81% being singletons. Those enrolled in Seattle joined during active infection and were followed longitudinally afterward. Looked up from germline, CDR1 is LNHDA and CDR2 is SQIVND (reference sequence). The V gene lost 4 bases and the J gene lost 7 bases, with 8 bases spanning the gap. CDR3 size: 12 residues.

The TCR originated in a woman older than 75 with COVID-19, enrolled during active disease. V is TRBV19 and J is TRBJ1-5; D remains unclear. Input material: peripheral blood. The CDR3 nucleotides read TGTGCCAGTAGTACTAGCTGGCAGCCCCAGCATTTT. This gives the protein CASSTSWQPQHF.